Listed below are T cell receptor beta chains from one sample, sequenced in a study of OX40 agonist ivuxolimab in advanced cancers. Generated by immunoSEQ multiplex PCR, the TCRdb table keeps only in-frame clones and is missing some. The sample lists about 77,000 clones, around 90% occurring once. The sample here was CD4+ or CD8+ T cells sorted from blood, taken in a trial of the OX40 agonist ivuxolimab. These receptor sequences come from an adult with an advanced solid tumor such as melanoma, head and neck, liver or kidney cancer. The CDR3 runs from the conserved cysteine through the conserved F or W. The D gene is left open where the match is weak. Expanded clones are given a class, and other clones once, few, many or no size at all.

J: TRBJ2-5; size: -; V: TRBV11-2; D: -; DNA: TGTGCCAGCAGCTTAGATGGGGGCGTAGAGACCCAGTACTTC; CDR3: CASSLDGGVETQYF
J: TRBJ2-3; size: -; V: TRBV5-1; D: -; DNA: TGCGCCAGCAGCTATGCGGATAAGACTAGAGTCCCAGATACGCAGTATTTT; CDR3: CASSYADKTRVPDTQYF
J: TRBJ1-4; size: -; V: TRBV29-1; D: TRBD1; DNA: TGCAGCGCTGGCCGGCCTCAGGGGGCTAATGAAAAACTGTTTTTT; CDR3: CSAGRPQGANEKLFF
J: TRBJ2-1; size: -; V: TRBV20-1; D: -; DNA: TGCAGTGCTCTAGCGATTGAGCAGTTCTTC; CDR3: CSALAIEQFF
J: TRBJ2-7; size: -; V: TRBV5-1; D: TRBD1; DNA: TGCGCCAGCAGCTTGGATTCAGGGGGCTGGTACGAGCAGTACTTC; CDR3: CASSLDSGGWYEQYF
J: TRBJ1-2; size: -; V: TRBV5-1; D: TRBD1; DNA: TGCGCCAGCAGCTTGGGCGGGACAGGGGCCCGAGGTAATGGCTACACCTTC; CDR3: CASSLGGTGARGNGYTF
J: TRBJ2-2; size: once; V: TRBV7-7; D: -; DNA: TGTGCCAGCAGCGGACAGACCGGGGAGCTGTTTTTT; CDR3: CASSGQTGELFF
J: TRBJ2-3; size: -; V: TRBV7-3; D: TRBD1; DNA: TGTGCCAGCAGCCCCCAGGGGGCAGGGGTGTCAGATACGCAGTATTTT; CDR3: CASSPQGAGVSDTQYF
J: TRBJ2-7; size: -; V: TRBV4-1; D: -; DNA: TGCGCCAGCAGCCAAACAGCGGGCACCCACTACGAGCAGTACTTC; CDR3: CASSQTAGTHYEQYF
J: TRBJ2-3; size: -; V: TRBV28; D: -; DNA: TGTGCCAGCAGCTTCCCTGGGGGGGCGACGCAGTATTTT; CDR3: CASSFPGGATQYF
J: TRBJ2-1; size: -; V: TRBV11-2; D: TRBD1; DNA: TGTGCCAGCAGCTTGGGACAGGGCCTCGGTGAGCAGTTCTTC; CDR3: CASSLGQGLGEQFF
J: TRBJ1-2; size: -; V: TRBV7-9; D: TRBD1; DNA: TGTGCCAGCAGCTTAGATCTCAGGGGGGACTATGGCTACACCTTC; CDR3: CASSLDLRGDYGYTF
J: TRBJ1-1; size: few; V: TRBV19; D: -; DNA: TGTGCCAGTAGTAGGATTCCCGGCACTGAAGCTTTCTTT; CDR3: CASSRIPGTEAFF
J: TRBJ1-5; size: -; V: TRBV19; D: -; DNA: TGTGCCAGTAGTATCATGGGCCCTAACGAGCCCCAGCATTTT; CDR3: CASSIMGPNEPQHF
J: TRBJ2-7; size: -; V: TRBV6-1; D: TRBD2; DNA: TGTGCCAGCAGTGGGCTAGCGGGGGGTTCCTACGAGCAGTACTTC; CDR3: CASSGLAGGSYEQYF
J: TRBJ2-5; size: -; V: TRBV13; D: TRBD1; DNA: TGTGCCAGCAGCCTGGAAGCGCCGGGACAGGTACCCCAAGAGACCCAGTACTTC; CDR3: CASSLEAPGQVPQETQYF
J: TRBJ2-5; size: -; V: TRBV5-1; D: -; DNA: TGCGCCAGCAGCTTGGGACAGAAAGAGACCCAGTACTTC; CDR3: CASSLGQKETQYF
J: TRBJ1-1; size: once; V: TRBV5-4; D: -; DNA: TGTGCCAGCAGTAACCCCCTTCGACGTCCTGAAGCTTTCTTT; CDR3: CASSNPLRRPEAFF
J: TRBJ2-1; size: -; V: TRBV7-3; D: -; DNA: TGTGCCAGCAGCCACGGTGGCGGGGACTACAATGAGCAGTTCTTC; CDR3: CASSHGGGDYNEQFF
J: TRBJ1-4; size: -; V: TRBV10-3; D: -; DNA: TGTGCCATCAGTGGACGGGCCGGCGATAATGAAAAACTGTTTTTT; CDR3: CAISGRAGDNEKLFF
J: TRBJ2-2; size: -; V: TRBV7-2; D: -; DNA: TGTGCCAGCAGCTTAGACGCAGTGAACACCGGGGAGCTGTTTTTT; CDR3: CASSLDAVNTGELFF
J: TRBJ1-1; size: -; V: TRBV19; D: -; DNA: TGTGCCAGTAGTATAGTGGGGGACACTGAAGCTTTCTTT; CDR3: CASSIVGDTEAFF
J: TRBJ1-5; size: -; V: TRBV15; D: -; DNA: TGTGCCACCAGCAGAGGTCGCAATCAGCCCCAGCATTTT; CDR3: CATSRGRNQPQHF
J: TRBJ1-1; size: few; V: TRBV9; D: -; DNA: TGTGCCAGCAGCGTAGCCCAAAGGGGGTCTGAAGCTTTCTTT; CDR3: CASSVAQRGSEAFF
J: TRBJ2-1; size: -; V: TRBV5-1; D: TRBD2; DNA: TGCGCCAGCAGCTGGACTAGCGGGAGAAATGAGCAGTTCTTC; CDR3: CASSWTSGRNEQFF
J: TRBJ1-1; size: -; V: TRBV10-2; D: -; DNA: TGCGCCAGCAGTGATTGGGGAAGGGGAACTGAAGCTTTCTTT; CDR3: CASSDWGRGTEAFF
J: TRBJ1-1; size: -; V: TRBV2; D: -; DNA: TGTGCCAGCAGATTCACAGGGCCGAACACTGAAGCTTTCTTT; CDR3: CASRFTGPNTEAFF
J: TRBJ2-3; size: -; V: TRBV18; D: TRBD2; DNA: TGTGCCAGCTCACCGACTAGCGGCACAGATACGCAGTATTTT; CDR3: CASSPTSGTDTQYF
J: TRBJ1-2; size: -; V: TRBV10-1; D: TRBD1; DNA: TGCGCCAGCAGCCGGGACAGGAGTTATGGCTACACCTTC; CDR3: CASSRDRSYGYTF
J: TRBJ1-2; size: -; V: TRBV28; D: -; DNA: TGTGCCAGCAACCGGGATCCCTATGGCTACACCTTC; CDR3: CASNRDPYGYTF
J: TRBJ1-5; size: -; V: TRBV6-1; D: -; DNA: TGTGCCAGCAGTGAACAAGGGGGCAATCAGCCCCAGCATTTT; CDR3: CASSEQGGNQPQHF
J: TRBJ2-7; size: -; V: TRBV5-4; D: TRBD2; DNA: TGTGCCAGCAGCCGGGCCGGGACTAGCGAAAACGAGCAGTACTTC; CDR3: CASSRAGTSENEQYF
J: TRBJ2-5; size: -; V: TRBV18; D: -; DNA: TGTGCCAGCTCACCAAGGCGGGACGAGACCCAGTACTTC; CDR3: CASSPRRDETQYF
J: TRBJ2-2; size: -; V: TRBV5-4; D: -; DNA: TGTGCCAGCAGCTTGGGGGGCCTTCGCACCGGGGAGCTGTTTTTT; CDR3: CASSLGGLRTGELFF
J: TRBJ2-7; size: -; V: TRBV7-9; D: -; DNA: TGTGCCAGCAGCTTAGTTCATAAGAGGGGCAGGTCGAGCTCCTACGAGCAGTACTTC; CDR3: CASSLVHKRGRSSSYEQYF
J: TRBJ1-5; size: -; V: TRBV10-2; D: TRBD1; DNA: TGCGCCAGCAGTGAACCAGACAGGGGTGGCAATCAGCCCCAGCATTTT; CDR3: CASSEPDRGGNQPQHF
J: TRBJ1-5; size: -; V: TRBV2; D: -; DNA: TGTGCCAGCACCAGGCGGGACGTGGGGATCCAGCCCCAGCATTTT; CDR3: CASTRRDVGIQPQHF
J: TRBJ2-1; size: -; V: TRBV5-4; D: -; DNA: TGTGCCAGCAGCTTGGGTGGAGTAGGCTCGAATGAGCAGTTCTTC; CDR3: CASSLGGVGSNEQFF
J: TRBJ2-3; size: -; V: TRBV14; D: TRBD2; DNA: TGTGCCAGCAGCCCGTGGGGGGGACGCCGCACAGATACGCAGTATTTT; CDR3: CASSPWGGRRTDTQYF
J: TRBJ1-3; size: few; V: TRBV4-2; D: -; DNA: TGTGCCAGCAGCCAAGATACAGGGATGGGGTCTGGAAACACCATATATTTT; CDR3: CASSQDTGMGSGNTIYF
J: TRBJ2-3; size: -; V: TRBV4-1; D: TRBD1; DNA: TGCGCCAGCAGCCATTTCAGGGACAGGGGATCCGCACAGGCAGATACGCAGTATTTT; CDR3: CASSHFRDRGSAQADTQYF
J: TRBJ1-1; size: -; V: TRBV7-9; D: TRBD1; DNA: TGTGCCAGCAGCACGACAGGGGTTGAAGCTTTCTTT; CDR3: CASSTTGVEAFF
J: TRBJ2-7; size: -; V: TRBV28; D: -; DNA: TGTGCCTCCCAAGGGCCCCCGGACACTAGCTACGAGCAGTACTTC; CDR3: CASQGPPDTSYEQYF
J: TRBJ1-1; size: -; V: TRBV2; D: TRBD1; DNA: TGTGCCAGCAGGGCCAGGGGGCTGAACACTGAAGCTTTCTTT; CDR3: CASRARGLNTEAFF
J: TRBJ2-1; size: -; V: TRBV5-4; D: TRBD2; DNA: TGTGCCAGCAGCTTGAAGCGGGGCAATAACAATGAGCAGTTCTTC; CDR3: CASSLKRGNNNEQFF
J: TRBJ2-1; size: -; V: TRBV11-2; D: TRBD1; DNA: TGTGCCAGCAGCCAAAGTTCCCGACCGGGACAGGGGAGAAATGAGCAGTTCTTC; CDR3: CASSQSSRPGQGRNEQFF
J: TRBJ2-1; size: -; V: TRBV7-9; D: TRBD2; DNA: TGTGCCAGCAGCTTTAGCGGGAGGGCCGGGTATGAGCAGTTCTTC; CDR3: CASSFSGRAGYEQFF
J: TRBJ1-1; size: -; V: TRBV5-1; D: TRBD1; DNA: TGCGCCAGCAGGGACAGGAGGGGGAACACTGAAGCTTTCTTT; CDR3: CASRDRRGNTEAFF
J: TRBJ2-3; size: -; V: TRBV4-3; D: -; DNA: TGCGCCAGCAGCCAAGAAGTTTTCCAGGGAGATACGCAGTATTTT; CDR3: CASSQEVFQGDTQYF
J: TRBJ1-1; size: -; V: TRBV19; D: -; DNA: TGTGCCAGTAGTATGCCCCGGAAGAGTGAAGCTTTCTTT; CDR3: CASSMPRKSEAFF
J: TRBJ2-3; size: -; V: TRBV4-1; D: TRBD1; DNA: TGCGCCAGCAGCCAATGGGACAGCGGTGTCACAGATACGCAGTATTTT; CDR3: CASSQWDSGVTDTQYF
J: TRBJ2-5; size: -; V: TRBV5-4; D: TRBD2; DNA: TGTGCCAGCAGCTTACCACCGGGACTAGCGGGAAGGACCCAGTACTTC; CDR3: CASSLPPGLAGRTQYF
J: TRBJ2-2; size: -; V: TRBV4-1; D: TRBD2; DNA: TGCGCCAGCAGCCAAGGGGTCGGGGGGTTCACCGGGGAGCTGTTTTTT; CDR3: CASSQGVGGFTGELFF
J: TRBJ1-6; size: -; V: TRBV19; D: -; DNA: TGTGCCAGTAGTAGGAGCAGGGAGGAGTCACCCCTCCACTTT; CDR3: CASSRSREESPLHF
J: TRBJ2-5; size: -; V: TRBV10-3; D: TRBD1; DNA: TGTGCCATCAGTGAAACAGGGGGTACGGGGACCCAGTACTTC; CDR3: CAISETGGTGTQYF
J: TRBJ2-1; size: -; V: TRBV7-2; D: TRBD2; DNA: TGTGCCAGCAGCTTAGGCGCGGGAGGGGAGTTCTTC; CDR3: CASSLGAGGEFF
J: TRBJ1-4; size: -; V: TRBV18; D: -; DNA: TGTGCCAGCTCACCCAGAAGGAATGATGAAAAACTGTTTTTT; CDR3: CASSPRRNDEKLFF
J: TRBJ1-2; size: -; V: TRBV6-5; D: TRBD1; DNA: TGTGCCAGCAGTCCGGACAGGGGCTATGGCTACACCTTC; CDR3: CASSPDRGYGYTF